Listed below are T cell receptor beta chains from one sample, sequenced in a study of CD8+ T cells in alopecia areata. Assay: immunoSEQ multiplex PCR; the TCRdb copy retains only in-frame clones and omits some. In the table there are around 100,000 clones, approximately 90% of which are singletons. The sample in question was CD8+ T cells sorted from blood, obtained at approximately week 30, from a patient treated with tofacitinib. The receptor set was obtained from a human donor with alopecia areata. Both conserved end residues are part of each CDR3. The order of the fields is J gene, D gene, V gene, clone size, CDR3 length, CDR3 DNA, CDR3 protein. A D gene is named only where the DNA matches it firmly. Not all rows give a size; the values are once, few, many and, for expanded clones, a class.

>TRBJ2-3|NA|TRBV13|NA|13
TGTGCCAGCAGCTTAGGGAACACAGATACGAAGTATTTT
CASSLGNTDTKYF
>TRBJ2-7|NA|TRBV10-1|few|11
TGCGCCGGACAGAGCTCCTACGAGCAGTACTTC
CAGQSSYEQYF
>TRBJ2-3|NA|TRBV4-1|few|14
TGCGCCAGCAGCCAAGATCTATTCGGAGATACGCAGTATTTT
CASSQDLFGDTQYF
>TRBJ2-3|TRBD2|TRBV4-1|NA|17
TGCGCCAGCAGCCAACGACTAGCGGGAGGGCCGGCAGATACGCAGTATTTT
CASSQRLAGGPADTQYF
>TRBJ2-7|NA|TRBV27|NA|13
TGTGCCAGCAGTTTTACAGTTTCCTACGAGCAGTACTTC
CASSFTVSYEQYF
>TRBJ1-1|TRBD1|TRBV7-2|NA|15
TGTGCCAGCAGCCCAAGACAGGGGCGGAGTACTGAAGCTTTCTTT
CASSPRQGRSTEAFF
>TRBJ2-7|NA|TRBV5-5|NA|12
TGTGCCAGCAGCTTATCAGGCTACGAGCAGTACTTC
CASSLSGYEQYF
>TRBJ1-3|NA|TRBV7-9|NA|14
TGTGCCAGCAGCCTGACAGACTCTGGAAACACCATATATTTT
CASSLTDSGNTIYF
>TRBJ1-2|NA|TRBV29-1|NA|11
TGCAGCGTTGAAGACAGGGTTGGCTACACCTTC
CSVEDRVGYTF
>TRBJ2-7|NA|TRBV29-1|few|12
TGCAGCGTTGAAGTGGATTCCTACGAGCAGTACTTC
CSVEVDSYEQYF
>TRBJ2-1|NA|TRBV12-5|once|18
TGTGCTAGTGGTTTACAGGGAAACGTTTGGGCTTTGGACAATGAGCAGTTCTTC
CASGLQGNVWALDNEQFF
>TRBJ2-1|TRBD2|TRBV9|NA|16
TGTGCCAGCAGCCGCGTAGCGGGGAACCCGTACAATGAGCAGTTCTTC
CASSRVAGNPYNEQFF
>TRBJ2-1|NA|TRBV7-3|NA|14
TGTGCCAGCAGCTTATCGGACACTAGGGCCGAGCAGTTCTTC
CASSLSDTRAEQFF
>TRBJ2-1|TRBD2|TRBV4-1|NA|20
TGCGCCAGCAGCCAAGGCCCCGAGACTAGCGGAGACCGGAGCCTCAATGAGCAGTTCTTC
CASSQGPETSGDRSLNEQFF
>TRBJ1-5|NA|TRBV7-8|once|14
TGTGCCAGCAGCTTAGGTCCAGGGCCTCAGCCCCAGCATTTT
CASSLGPGPQPQHF
>TRBJ2-3|NA|TRBV9|once|14
TGTGCCAGCAGCGTAGAGACCGCGACAGATACGCAGTATTTT
CASSVETATDTQYF
>TRBJ2-2|NA|TRBV29-1|NA|12
TGCAGCGTTCCCCTCGTGGCCGGGGAGCTGTTTTTT
CSVPLVAGELFF
>TRBJ2-1|TRBD1|TRBV7-2|few|17
TGTGCCAGCAGCTTACCTCCGGGACAGGGGGCGGACAATGAGCAGTTCTTC
CASSLPPGQGADNEQFF
>TRBJ2-7|TRBD2|TRBV7-9|NA|15
TGTGCCAGCAGCGTCCTGACTAGCGCCCCACCCGAGCAGTACTTC
CASSVLTSAPPEQYF
>TRBJ2-7|NA|TRBV29-1|few|13
TGCAGCGTTGTTAAGAGGGGGACGTACGAGCAGTACTTC
CSVVKRGTYEQYF
>TRBJ1-1|NA|TRBV4-1|NA|14
TGCGCCAGCAGCCAGCGACAGCTGAACACTGAAGCTTTCTTT
CASSQRQLNTEAFF
>TRBJ1-1|TRBD1|TRBV11-2|NA|16
TGTGCCAGCAGCTCAGCTCTACAGGGGCTGAACACTGAAGCTTTCTTT
CASSSALQGLNTEAFF
>TRBJ2-1|NA|TRBV10-3|NA|16
TGTGCCATCAGTGAGAAAGAGGACCAGACCTACAATGAGCAGTTCTTC
CAISEKEDQTYNEQFF
>TRBJ2-1|TRBD1|TRBV27|once|12
TGTGCCAGCAGTCAACAGGGGCAAGAGCAGTTCTTC
CASSQQGQEQFF
>TRBJ2-7|NA|TRBV29-1|NA|12
TGCAGCGTTGAAGACAGCTCCTACGAGCAGTACTTC
CSVEDSSYEQYF
>TRBJ2-7|TRBD1|TRBV7-9|NA|15
TGTGCCAGCAGCTTCGGCGGGACAGGGGTCTACGAGCAGTACTTC
CASSFGGTGVYEQYF
>TRBJ2-3|NA|TRBV6-1|few|14
TGTGCCAGCAGTGAAGCCCCGACACCAGATACGCAGTATTTT
CASSEAPTPDTQYF
>TRBJ2-7|NA|TRBV14|NA|14
TGTGCCATCAGTGACAGCCAGAAAAACTACGAGCAGTACTTC
CAISDSQKNYEQYF
>TRBJ2-7|NA|TRBV5-6|NA|13
TGTGCCAGCAGCAAAAATCAGGGTAGCGAGCAGTACTTC
CASSKNQGSEQYF
>TRBJ2-5|TRBD1|TRBV27|NA|15
TGTGCCAGCAGTTCAGACAGGGCCATCAAAGAGACCCAGTACTTC
CASSSDRAIKETQYF
>TRBJ2-1|TRBD1|TRBV5-6|NA|16
TGTGCCAGCAGCTCCATCAGGGGGAGCTCCTACAATGAGCAGTTCTTC
CASSSIRGSSYNEQFF
>TRBJ2-2|NA|TRBV30|NA|15
TGTGCCTGGAAGGGGCCAGGGGTTAGCACCGGGGAGCTGTTTTTT
CAWKGPGVSTGELFF
>TRBJ2-7|TRBD1|TRBV11-2|NA|15
TGTGCCAGCATCCTCCGGGACAGTATTTCCTACGAGCAGTACTTC
CASILRDSISYEQYF
>TRBJ1-1|TRBD1|TRBV7-6|NA|16
TGTGCCAGCAGCCCTACCCCGGGACAGGGAGAGCGTGAAGCTTTCTTT
CASSPTPGQGEREAFF
>TRBJ2-7|TRBD1|TRBV19|NA|15
TGTGCCAGTAGCCCTTTCAGGGACAGGCGGTACGAGCAGTACTTC
CASSPFRDRRYEQYF
>TRBJ2-5|NA|TRBV7-9|NA|12
TGTGCCAGCAGCTTAGTACGAGAGACCCAGTACTTC
CASSLVRETQYF
>TRBJ1-2|NA|TRBV27|NA|15
TGTGCCAGCAGTTTATATGAAGGCCAGGAGAATGGCTACACCTTC
CASSLYEGQENGYTF
>TRBJ1-5|NA|TRBV19|NA|16
TGTGCCAGTAACCCTGGGGCAGGGGCCGGCAATCAGCCCCAGCATTTT
CASNPGAGAGNQPQHF
>TRBJ2-2|TRBD1|TRBV5-1|NA|16
TGCGCCAGCAGCTCAAAGGACAGGGGGCGCACCGGGGAGCTGTTTTTT
CASSSKDRGRTGELFF
>TRBJ1-1|NA|TRBV7-9|NA|12
TGTGCCAGCACACCTCGGTGGGATGAAGCTTTCTTT
CASTPRWDEAFF
>TRBJ2-1|NA|TRBV27|NA|18
TGTGCCAGCAGTTTATCCCCCTCGTTCGGGCCCCCCTACAATGAGCAGTTCTTC
CASSLSPSFGPPYNEQFF
>TRBJ2-7|NA|TRBV5-1|NA|13
TGCGCCAGCAGCTCCTCCGGGGCCCTCGAGCAGTACTTC
CASSSSGALEQYF
>TRBJ2-7|TRBD1|TRBV19|once|13
TGTGCCAGTAGTGCGACAGGGGCCCACGAGCAGTACTTC
CASSATGAHEQYF
>TRBJ2-2|NA|TRBV9|NA|13
TGTGCCAGCAGGGCCCCAAACACCGGGGAGCTGTTTTTT
CASRAPNTGELFF
>TRBJ1-1|NA|TRBV7-9|NA|15
TGTGCCAGCAGCCTGGTCCAGGACACCCCCACTGAAGCTTTCTTT
CASSLVQDTPTEAFF
>TRBJ2-3|NA|TRBV28|few|14
TGTGCCAGCAGTTTAAAAGGCGACTGGTATACGCAGTATTTT
CASSLKGDWYTQYF
>TRBJ2-5|TRBD1|TRBV6-5|NA|14
TGTGCCAGCGGGACAGGGGGCAGACAAGAGACCCAGTACTTC
CASGTGGRQETQYF